These 12 T cell receptor beta chains originate from one sample sequenced in a study of blood T cells in healthy people across ages. A J-beta primer mix and a sample-barcoded 5' primer were used in a second PCR of roughly 6 to 12 cycles. TCRdb reprocessed the 5' RACE reads via MiXCR and lists one record per CDR3 protein. The sample yields fewer than 2 million distinct CDR3 sequences, about 39% seen once. The sequenced material came from blood. The receptor source for this set is a human donor in good health.

J is TRBJ2-1 and V is TRBV12-3 or TRBV12-4; 9 bases are a match to TRBD1. V gave up 6 bases and J gave up 9 bases; unmatched junction bases: 9. The CDR3 runs to 14 residues. CDR3 sequence: CASRGYRGLGEQFF. DNA of the CDR3: TGTGCCAGCAGGGGGTACAGGGGGCTGGGTGAGCAGTTCTTC.

The chain recombines TRBV25-1 with TRBJ2-3; D may be TRBD1 or TRBD2 (5 bases each). This CDR3 contains 15 residues. Looked up from germline, CDR1 is MGHDK and CDR2 is SYGVNS. The ends were cut back, 2 bases at V and 2 bases at J, with 11 bases in the middle. CDR3 amino acids: CASSEEGSLTDTQYF. In DNA form, the CDR3 reads TGTGCCAGCAGTGAAGAGGGGTCCCTCACAGATACGCAGTATTTT.

This chain joins TRBV6-5 and TRBJ1-2, with TRBD1 as a possible D gene (5 bases). Trimming left V 8 bases short and J 0 bases short, with 10 bases between. Germline V gives CDR1 MNHEY, CDR2 SVGAGI. The CDR3 is 13 amino acids. CDR3 loop: CASGGRTNYGYTF. DNA of the CDR3: TGTGCCAGCGGGGGACGGACTAACTATGGCTACACCTTC.

The chain joins TRBV25-1 to TRBJ2-5; 9 nucleotides match TRBD1. V shed 8 bases, J shed 1 base, and the junction held 14 bases outside the gene matches. CDR1 is MGHDK, CDR2 SYGVNS, per germline. The CDR3 has 17 amino acids. The CDR3, as DNA: TGTGCCAGCGAACCGGGACAGGGACGGTCATCCCAAGAGACCCAGTACTTC. It translates to CASEPGQGRSSQETQYF.

CDR3 DNA: TGTGCCAGCAGTTATCTTATCCGGTACAATGAGCAGTTCTTC. Translation gives CASSYLIRYNEQFF. The chain uses TRBV6-2 or TRBV6-3 and TRBJ2-1, with D unresolved. The germline V gene encodes CDR1 MNHEY and CDR2 SVGEGT. The V end lost 3 bases, the J end lost 4 bases, and 10 bases lay between the germline ends. The CDR3 is made up of 14 amino acids.

This clonotype occurred once. This chain joins TRBV29-1 and TRBJ1-1; TRBD1 agrees at 9 bases. Germline lookup yields CDR1 SQVTM and CDR2 ANQGSEA. V lost 7 bases, J lost 3 bases, and 9 bases stayed unmatched. The CDR3 is made up of 14 amino acids. This chain's CDR3 is CSANQDRGHTEAFF. The DNA for the CDR3 is TGCAGCGCTAACCAGGACAGGGGTCACACTGAAGCTTTCTTT.

The sample holds a few counts of this clonotype. The chain is built from TRBV29-1 and TRBJ2-1, with D maybe TRBD2 (6 bases). The CDR3 is 13 amino acids. Looked up from germline, CDR1 is SQVTM and CDR2 is ANQGSEA. Trimming removed 6 bases at V and 5 bases at J, with 14 bases between. The CDR3 DNA follows: TGCAGCGTGGTGGTCGGGAGCCACAATGAGCAGTTCTTC. Encoded protein: CSVVVGSHNEQFF.

The chain has TRBV5-1 and TRBJ1-1; D is ambiguous. CDR3 size: 14 residues. V lost 4 bases, J lost 1 base, and 11 bases lay in between. From germline, CDR1 is SGHRS and CDR2 YFSETQ. CDR3 bases: TGCGCCAGCAGCCTCACCGATAAGAACACTGAAGCTTTCTTT. Protein sequence: CASSLTDKNTEAFF.

The chain recombines TRBV7-2 with TRBJ2-1, with 13 bases aligning to TRBD2. The J segment lost 7 bases and the V segment lost 1 base, leaving 4 bases of the junction unmatched. The CDR3 has 16 residues. Per germline, CDR1 SGHTA and CDR2 FQGNSA. This CDR3 is CASSLVGTSGANEQFF. DNA of the CDR3: TGTGCCAGCAGCTTAGTCGGGACTAGCGGGGCTAATGAGCAGTTCTTC.

This clonotype was detected only a few times. The chain joins TRBV7-2 to TRBJ1-1, with a weak D call TRBD1 (6 bases). The germline gives CDR1 SGHTA, CDR2 FQGNSA. The CDR3 extends over 15 amino acids. V lost 1 base, J lost 2 bases, and 11 bases lay in between. CDR3 sequence (DNA): TGTGCCAGCAGCTTAGAGGTACAGGGCAACACTGAAGCTTTCTTT. Its protein product is CASSLEVQGNTEAFF.

J is TRBJ2-4 and V is TRBV20-1; 9 nucleotides line up with TRBD2. The end of the DNA aligns better with TRBJ2-7, so the J call may be wrong. This CDR3 contains 16 residues. Per germline, CDR1 DFQATT and CDR2 SNEGSKA (reference sequence). CDR3 protein: CSAQWTSESSTYEQYF. The CDR3 DNA reads TGCAGTGCTCAATGGACTAGCGAAAGTTCTACCTACGAGCAGTACTTC.

A few counts support this clonotype. The rearrangement uses TRBV12-3 or TRBV12-4 and TRBJ1-2; 7 nucleotides agree with TRBD1. This CDR3 region has 15 residues. The trim removed 5 bases at V and 0 bases at J, leaving 6 bases unmatched. CDR3 coding DNA: TGTGCCAGCAGTCTGTGGACAGGTTCTAACTATGGCTACACCTTC. Amino acids: CASSLWTGSNYGYTF.